This TCR beta chain came from a study of blood T cell repertoires in COVID-19 (dated by TCRdb to the early 2020s). Background on the whole study: Collaborator samples came from the United States, Italy and Spain and covered acute and convalescent phases of COVID-19. A freely available public database, intended as a resource for researchers studying the immune response to SARS-CoV-2, is where the repertoires were released. HLA class I and class II types, where available, came from metadata supplied by the sample provider rather than from assay-based typing. The prospective study material was composed of cDNA or gDNA derived from T cells, B-cell-depleted T cells, or PBMCs. Deeply sampled blood TCRbeta repertoires from subjects exposed to, actively infected with, or recovered from COVID-19 were included in the dataset. Samples were obtained from the ongoing ImmuneRACE study (first 160 participants) and from 1,254 subjects provided by 6 global collaborators. The sample metadata nearly always contained a de-identified subject ID, COVID-19 status, age in years and sex. What the study reported, not specific to this receptor: The amount of clinical and demographic metadata varied by source and participant and was provided uncurated.

Regarding this clone: What antigen it recognizes has not been identified. No clone much larger than this one lies a single base away; base qualities are absent.

One collaborating source in Seattle enrolled patients during active infection and followed them longitudinally through the course of disease. Collaborating institutions collected whole blood in K2EDTA tubes following their own protocols. For TCRbeta analysis, collaborator samples were shipped as frozen whole blood, as isolated PBMCs, or as DNA extracted from either sample type. The immunoSEQ Assay, a bias-controlled multiplex PCR, was used to amplify TCRbeta CDR3 regions from genomic DNA. Under the source paper's analysis protocol: Within the assay, amplification of reference gene primers was used to estimate how many nucleated cells each sample contained. To quantify the absolute abundance of each unique TCRbeta CDR3 rearrangement, sequence reads were collapsed and filtered. Productive Simpson clonality was computed per sample as the square root of Simpson's diversity index over productive rearrangements. TCRdb took over this immuneACCESS table, retaining in-frame rearrangements with V and J assigned. Such tables are incomplete; in checked studies, under half of the missing clones stem from an unresolved V gene, and the remainder is unexplained. V, J and clone size are those of that table, while D and trimming were read from the DNA. The sample contains roughly 200,000 clones, approximately 86% of them found a single time. Clones ranked in the top ten supply 0.95% to 1.5% of the sample.

Input material: peripheral blood. The receptor was derived from a woman aged 25 to 39 with COVID-19, enrolled during active disease.

CDR3 reads: CASSLKGQGGEAFF. The nucleotide sequence is TGTGCCAGCAGTTTAAAGGGACAGGGGGGTGAAGCTTTCTTT. This chain joins TRBV27 to TRBJ1-1, and 11 bases in between align with TRBD1. CDR1 and CDR2 are read off the germline V gene (reference sequence) as MNHEY and SMNVEV. Relative to germline, V is missing 2 bases and J is missing 7 bases, with 3 bases of the junction outside any gene match. The CDR3 sequence holds 14 residues, the cysteine and phenylalanine included. Here the CDR3 DNA is all that survives: 42 bases in frame from base 1.